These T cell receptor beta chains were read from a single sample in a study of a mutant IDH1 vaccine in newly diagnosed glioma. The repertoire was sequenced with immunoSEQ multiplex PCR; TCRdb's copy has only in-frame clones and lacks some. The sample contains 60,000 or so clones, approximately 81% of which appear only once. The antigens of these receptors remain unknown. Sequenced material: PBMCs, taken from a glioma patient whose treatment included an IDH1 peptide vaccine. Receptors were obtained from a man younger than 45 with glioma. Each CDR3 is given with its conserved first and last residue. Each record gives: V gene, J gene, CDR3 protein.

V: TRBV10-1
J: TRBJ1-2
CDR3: CAQPFSGYTF

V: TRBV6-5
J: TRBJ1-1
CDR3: CASSLWTGLNTEAFF

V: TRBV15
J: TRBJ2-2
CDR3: CATSRIDGLLAYTNTGELFF

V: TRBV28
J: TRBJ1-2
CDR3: CASSLGRTNYGYTF

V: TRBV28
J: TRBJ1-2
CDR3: CASLPSRAGGYTF

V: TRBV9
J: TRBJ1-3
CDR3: CASSGWGTGHTIYF

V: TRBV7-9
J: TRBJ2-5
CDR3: CASSLLAAGGQETQYF

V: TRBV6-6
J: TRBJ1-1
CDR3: CASSYHQGTTEAFF

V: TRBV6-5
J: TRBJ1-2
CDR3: CASSYSTSNYGYTF

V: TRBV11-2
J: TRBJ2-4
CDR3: CASSLAQQGFFAKNIQYF

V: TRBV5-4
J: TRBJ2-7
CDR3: CASSFRDSNIKQYF

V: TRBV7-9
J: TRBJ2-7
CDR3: CASQGLASYEQYF

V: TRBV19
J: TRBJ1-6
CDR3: CASRLTGAGNNSPLHF

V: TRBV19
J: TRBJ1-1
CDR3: CASSLTTRDGSFF

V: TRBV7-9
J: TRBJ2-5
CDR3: CASSPGQRGTQYF

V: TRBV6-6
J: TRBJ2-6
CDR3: CASRTTRVTGANVLTF

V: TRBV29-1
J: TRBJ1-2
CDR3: CSVVPRQGVGGAYTF